Below are 18 T cell receptor beta chains sequenced from a single sample in a study of blood T cell repertoires in COVID-19. The method was immunoSEQ multiplex PCR; TCRdb's version includes in-frame clones alone and lacks a portion of them. The repertoire holds hundreds of thousands of clones, about 89% seen once, with roughly 10% in the top ten. The specimen sequenced was PBMCs or T cells enriched from blood (not recorded which). Receptors originate from a man aged 40-50 years who had recovered from COVID-19.

This chain connects TRBV19 to TRBJ1-1; TRBD1 matches 8 bases. This CDR3 contains 14 residues. Germline V gene data show CDR1 as LNHDA and CDR2 as SQIVND (reference sequence). V dropped 0 bases and J dropped 5; count of bases not matched to a gene: 2. CDR3 DNA: TGTGCCAGTAGTATAGAAACAGGGGGGACTGAAGCTTTCTTT. Translation: CASSIETGGTEAFF.

The chain combines TRBV15 with TRBJ1-2; 10 nucleotides agree with TRBD1. V gave up 0 bases and J gave up 7 bases; unmatched junction bases: 8. CDR1 and CDR2 (germline): LNHNV, YYDKDF (reference sequence). This CDR3 has 16 amino acids. In nucleotides, the CDR3 is TGTGCCACCAGCAGAGAAGCGGGACAGGGGATCGGTGGCTACACCTTC. Protein sequence: CATSREAGQGIGGYTF. Supplemented by reference TRBV15 and TRBJ1-2, the full variable domain reads DAMVIQNPRYQVTQFGKPVTLSCSQTLNHNVMYWYQQKSSQAPKLLFHYYDKDFNNEADTPDNFQSRRPNTSFCFLDIRSPGLGDTAMYLCATSREAGQGIGGYTFGSGTRLTVV.

The CDR3 is CASRRDRGLNQPQHF. The DNA of the CDR3 is TGTGCCAGCAGAAGGGACAGGGGGTTGAATCAGCCCCAGCATTTT. This chain uses TRBV6-5 with TRBJ1-5; TRBD1 matches at 11 bases. J gave up 4 bases and V 6 bases, and 5 bases lay outside the gene matches. The CDR3 is 15 residues long. Germline CDR1 and CDR2: MNHEY and SVGAGI.

The J gene is TRBJ2-5, the V gene TRBV28; D is possibly TRBD2 (6 bases). This CDR3 region has 16 residues. The V and J ends lost 2 bases and 5 bases respectively, with 18 bases between them. Germline-derived CDR1 and CDR2 are MDHEN and SYDVKM. The CDR3 coding sequence is TGTGCCAGCAGTTTAGGAGGGAGGCCGAGAACGGAGACCCAGTACTTC. Encoded protein: CASSLGGRPRTETQYF. Full variable domain (missing parts from reference TRBV28 and TRBJ2-5): DVKVTQSSRYLVKRTGEKVFLECVQDMDHENMFWYRQDPGLGLRLIYFSYDVKMKEKGDIPEGYSVSREKKERFSLILESASTNQTSMYLCASSLGGRPRTETQYFGPGTRLLVL.

The chain carries TRBV3-1 (or the pseudogene TRBV3-2) and TRBJ1-5; possibly TRBD1 for D (5 bases). Deletions cut 1 base from V and 7 bases from J, with 8 bases between. This CDR3 contains 13 residues. The germline CDR1 and CDR2 sequences are LGHDT and YNNKEL (reference sequence). In DNA, the CDR3 is TGTGCCAGCAGCCAAGGTGGGGGGCAGCCCCAGCATTTT. This codes for CASSQGGGQPQHF.

This chain connects TRBV7-9 to TRBJ2-5; 7 nucleotides line up with TRBD2. The CDR3 consists of 17 residues. V shed 5 bases and J 2 bases; nucleotides not matched to a gene: 14. Germline V gene lookup returns CDR1 SEHNR and CDR2 FQNEAQ (reference sequence). This chain's CDR3 is CASSPTGGSGPQETQYF. The CDR3 DNA reads as TGTGCCAGCAGCCCCACGGGGGGTAGCGGACCACAAGAGACCCAGTACTTC.

This clone was found a few times. The chain joins TRBV14 to TRBJ2-7; D gene ambiguous. The CDR3 contains 14 residues. V lost 1 base and J 6 bases, leaving 13 bases between the germline ends. Germline loops: CDR1 SGHDN, CDR2 FVKESK. The CDR3 loop is CASSQVNSLIEQYF. The CDR3, as DNA: TGTGCCAGCAGCCAAGTAAATAGCTTGATCGAGCAGTACTTC.

This clone appeared once. V and J are TRBV6-4 and TRBJ2-2; TRBD2 matches at 7 bases. In germline, CDR1 is MRHNA, CDR2 SNTAGT. The CDR3 sequence is 16 residues long. The V gene end was trimmed by 6 bases and the J gene end by 3 bases; junction bases not matched to a gene: 10. Written as DNA, the CDR3 is TGTGCCAGCAGACTGCAGGCTAGCGGAGACACCGGGGAGCTGTTTTTT. As protein: CASRLQASGDTGELFF.

In its sample, this clone was seen once. The rearrangement joins TRBV27 to TRBJ2-1; 8 positions match TRBD2. CDR1 and CDR2 (germline): MNHEY, SMNVEV (reference sequence). The CDR3 totals 15 residues. The junction had 11 bases not matched to a gene; V was cut back by 4 bases and J by 9 bases. CDR3 sequence (DNA): TGTGCCAGCAGTTCGTTAGCGGGGCCCGGATTTGAGCAGTTCTTC. The encoded protein is CASSSLAGPGFEQFF.

This chain joins TRBV2 and TRBJ1-6; 9 bases match TRBD1. From germline, CDR1 is SNHLY and CDR2 FYNNEI. The CDR3 length is 16 residues. V lost 6 bases, J lost 5 bases, and 8 bases stayed unmatched. CDR3: CASRSGTGYNNSPLHF. The CDR3 nucleotides are TGTGCCAGCAGATCCGGGACAGGGTACAATAATTCACCCCTCCACTTT.

The chain recombines TRBV27 with TRBJ2-2; no definite D call. Germline V CDR1 and CDR2: MNHEY, SMNVEV (reference sequence). Deletions cut 3 bases from V and 0 bases from J, with 14 bases between. The CDR3 has 17 amino acids. The chain's CDR3 is CASSFFAAPPNTGELFF. CDR3 coding DNA: TGTGCCAGCAGTTTTTTCGCGGCCCCGCCGAACACCGGGGAGCTGTTTTTT.

V is TRBV5-1 and J is TRBJ2-6; TRBD2 matches 12 bases. There are 19 residues in the CDR3. CDR1 is SGHRS and CDR2 is YFSETQ in the germline V gene. V was clipped by 2 bases and J by 0 bases; unmatched bases: 6. CDR3 residues: CASSFPGLAGPSGANVLTF. In DNA, the CDR3 is TGCGCCAGCAGCTTCCCGGGACTAGCGGGCCCCTCTGGGGCCAACGTCCTGACTTTC.

The rearrangement uses TRBV5-4 and TRBJ2-6; TRBD1 matches at 9 bases. Germline V gene data show CDR1 as SGHNT and CDR2 as YYREEE (reference sequence). This CDR3 has 17 residues. J lost 1 base, V lost 6 bases, and 8 bases had no gene match. CDR3 in DNA: TGTGCCAGCAAAAGGGGACAGGGAGGATCTGGGGCCAACGTCCTGACTTTC. This translates into CASKRGQGGSGANVLTF.

The chain uses TRBV7-3 and TRBJ2-2; tentatively, D is TRBD1 (5 bases). The CDR3 sequence is 16 residues long. The V gene's germline CDR1 is SGHTA and CDR2 FQGTGA. V was pared by 5 bases and J by 4 bases, with 17 bases between. CDR3 DNA: TGTGCCAGCAGCCCCGAAGATGGACAACTCACCGGGGAGCTGTTTTTT. This gives the protein CASSPEDGQLTGELFF. The full variable domain, in which reference TRBV7-3 and TRBJ2-2 provide the parts outside the CDR3, is GAGVSQTPSNKVTEKGKYVELRCDPISGHTALYWYRQSLGQGPEFLIYFQGTGAADDSGLPNDRFFAVRPEGSVSTLKIQRTERGDSAVYLCASSPEDGQLTGELFFGEGSRLTVL.

The J gene is TRBJ2-7, the V gene TRBV5-1; maybe TRBD2 (6 bases). The CDR3 has 15 amino acids. Trimming shortened V by 4 bases and J by 6 bases, and 20 bases separated the two germline ends. CDR1 is SGHRS, CDR2 YFSETQ, per germline. The CDR3 bases are TGCGCCAGCAGCCCACTCCGGGGGTCTGGTGGCGAGCAGTACTTC. This translates into CASSPLRGSGGEQYF.

V and J are TRBV19 and TRBJ2-6; 7 bases line up with TRBD1. The length of the CDR3 is 15 residues. J gave up 0 bases and V 10 bases, and 6 bases lay outside the gene matches. In germline, CDR1 is LNHDA, CDR2 SQIVND (reference sequence). CDR3 sequence reads: CATRTGPSGANVLTF. The CDR3 nucleotides read TGTGCCACCCGGACAGGACCCTCTGGGGCCAACGTCCTGACTTTC.

The chain is built from TRBV27 and TRBJ2-7; 7 positions agree with TRBD2. The CDR3 has 17 residues. After removal of 5 bases from V and 4 bases from J, the junction contained 17 bases not matched to a gene. Germline assignment: CDR1 MNHEY and CDR2 SMNVEV (reference sequence). CDR3 protein: CASSHRGRPSGCYEQYF. The CDR3 bases are TGTGCCAGCAGTCACCGAGGACGGCCTAGCGGATGTTACGAGCAGTACTTC.

The chain recombines TRBV15 with TRBJ2-7; 11 nucleotides agree with TRBD2. The CDR3 totals 16 residues. The germline gives CDR1 LNHNV, CDR2 YYDKDF (reference sequence). The junction had 9 bases not matched to a gene; V was cut back by 1 base and J by 7 bases. This CDR3 reads CATSRGLAGGVKEQYF. The CDR3 DNA reads TGTGCCACCAGCAGAGGGCTAGCGGGAGGTGTGAAAGAGCAGTACTTC. The full variable domain, rest sourced from reference TRBV15 and TRBJ2-7, is DAMVIQNPRYQVTQFGKPVTLSCSQTLNHNVMYWYQQKSSQAPKLLFHYYDKDFNNEADTPDNFQSRRPNTSFCFLDIRSPGLGDTAMYLCATSRGLAGGVKEQYFGPGTRLTVT.